The rows below give T cell receptor beta chains drawn from one sample of a study of blood T cell repertoires in COVID-19. Clones were read by immunoSEQ multiplex PCR, and TCRdb kept only the in-frame ones, dropping some. This sample has about 200,000 clones, with around 90% found just once. Material for sequencing was peripheral blood. Receptor source: a man between 60 and 75 years old who had recovered from COVID-19. CDR3s include the opening cysteine and the closing phenylalanine or tryptophan. Fields, in order: V gene, clone size, J gene, D gene, CDR3 length, CDR3 DNA, CDR3 protein. The D gene is left open where the match is weak. Rows may omit the clone size; those that give it use once, few, many or a size class.

TRBV28	once	TRBJ1-1	TRBD1	17	TGTGCCAGCAGCCAAGAGACAGGGATCGGAACACTTACTGAAGCTTTCTTT	CASSQETGIGTLTEAFF
TRBV6-5	once	TRBJ2-2	NA	15	TGTGCCAGCAGCGAGACAGGTGCGAACACCGGGGAGCTGTTTTTT	CASSETGANTGELFF
TRBV5-1	NA	TRBJ1-1	NA	14	TGCGCCAGCAGCGTGAGAGGATCGAACACTGAAGCTTTCTTT	CASSVRGSNTEAFF
TRBV5-1	few	TRBJ2-7	TRBD1	15	TGCGCCAGCAGCAAAGGGACAGGGGGAGTCTACGAGCAGTACTTC	CASSKGTGGVYEQYF
TRBV5-6	NA	TRBJ2-7	TRBD1	15	TGTGCCAGCAGCCGCACCGGGACAGGGGGCGGCGAGCAGTACTTC	CASSRTGTGGGEQYF
TRBV7-2	NA	TRBJ2-7	TRBD2	15	TGTGCCAGCAGCTTCCGACTAGCGGGAGTCTCCGAGCAGTACTTC	CASSFRLAGVSEQYF
TRBV27	NA	TRBJ2-7	NA	14	TGTGCCAGCAGTTTATACCGCGGTTGGGACGAGCAGTACTTC	CASSLYRGWDEQYF
TRBV24-1	NA	TRBJ2-5	TRBD1	17	TGTGCCACCAGTGATTCGGCTCCGGGACAGGGTCAAGAGACCCAGTACTTC	CATSDSAPGQGQETQYF
TRBV6-2/TRBV6-3	NA	TRBJ2-1	TRBD1	12	TGTGCCAGCAGCCCACAGGGGGATGAGCAGTTCTTC	CASSPQGDEQFF
TRBV28	NA	TRBJ2-5	NA	15	TGTGCCAGCAGTTTACAAACAGCGGATCAAGAGACCCAGTACTTC	CASSLQTADQETQYF
TRBV11-2	once	TRBJ1-1	TRBD1	13	TGTGCCACCGTGCAGGGGGTGGGCACTGAAGCTTTCTTT	CATVQGVGTEAFF
TRBV3-1/TRBV3-2	NA	TRBJ2-7	TRBD2	16	TGTGCCAGCAGCCTCCACTCAGCGGGGTCCTCCTACGAGCAGTACTTC	CASSLHSAGSSYEQYF
TRBV18	NA	TRBJ2-3	NA	12	TGTGCCAGCTCACCAACTGTTGATACGCAGTATTTT	CASSPTVDTQYF
TRBV5-6	NA	TRBJ2-4	NA	15	TGTGCCAGCAGCTTCCGAACAGTAGCCAAAAACATTCAGTACTTC	CASSFRTVAKNIQYF
TRBV3-1/TRBV3-2	NA	TRBJ2-5	TRBD2	15	TGTGCCAGCAGCCAACCATCGACTAGCTTCTGGACCCAGTACTTC	CASSQPSTSFWTQYF
TRBV5-4	NA	TRBJ2-6	NA	17	TGTGCCAGCAGCTTGAGCGCCTGGAGCTCTGGGGCCAACGTCCTGACTTTC	CASSLSAWSSGANVLTF
TRBV5-1	NA	TRBJ1-1	NA	14	TGCGCCAGCAGCCCCAGGGCGGAGAACACTGAAGCTTTCTTT	CASSPRAENTEAFF
TRBV5-6	NA	TRBJ2-7	TRBD2	12	TGTGCCAGCAGCCTATGGACTAGCGGGGCTTTGTTC	CASSLWTSGALF
TRBV6-1	NA	TRBJ1-3	NA	15	TGTGCCAGCAGTGAAAAGTACTTTCGAGGAAACACCATATATTTT	CASSEKYFRGNTIYF
TRBV6-5	NA	TRBJ2-7	NA	14	TGTGCCAGCAGTTACTCGAGCGGAACCTACGAGCAGTACTTC	CASSYSSGTYEQYF
TRBV19	NA	TRBJ1-6	TRBD1	14	TGTGCCAGTAGTCCGGCAGGGGGGAATTCACCCCTCCACTTT	CASSPAGGNSPLHF
TRBV5-4	NA	TRBJ2-2	TRBD1	14	TGTGCCAGCAGCGACAGGGCTGTGGCCGGGGAGCTGTTTTTT	CASSDRAVAGELFF
TRBV5-5	NA	TRBJ2-2	TRBD1	16	TGTGCCAGCAGCCTAGGACAGGCGATAGGCACCGGGGAGCTGTTTTTT	CASSLGQAIGTGELFF
TRBV7-2	NA	TRBJ2-5	TRBD2	13	TGTGCCAGCAGCATCAGTGGGGGGGGGACCCAGTACTTC	CASSISGGGTQYF
TRBV27	NA	TRBJ2-3	TRBD2	17	TGTGCCAGCAGCTCGGGACTAGCGGGAGTTGGTACAGATACGCAGTATTTT	CASSSGLAGVGTDTQYF
TRBV9	NA	TRBJ1-5	NA	14	TGTGCCAGCAGCCCAGGGACTTACAATCAGCCCCAGCATTTT	CASSPGTYNQPQHF
TRBV24-1	once	TRBJ2-1	NA	17	TGTGCCACCAGTGCCGTCCCATCCGTGGGGGGTTTCAATGAGCAGTTCTTC	CATSAVPSVGGFNEQFF
TRBV3-1/TRBV3-2	NA	TRBJ1-2	NA	13	TGTGCCAGCAGCTGGCCCGGGGGTTTCGGCTACACCTTC	CASSWPGGFGYTF
TRBV7-7	NA	TRBJ2-7	TRBD2	15	TGTGCCAGCAGCCCCGGACTAGCGGCCTCCTACGAGCAGTACTTC	CASSPGLAASYEQYF
TRBV5-6	NA	TRBJ1-3	NA	15	TGTGCCAGCAGCTGGGGCACGCGCCCTGGAAACACCATATATTTT	CASSWGTRPGNTIYF
TRBV28	NA	TRBJ2-7	NA	11	TGTGCCACCACCTTGAGGTACGAGCAGTACTTC	CATTLRYEQYF
TRBV29-1	NA	TRBJ1-1	NA	13	TGCAGCGTTCAAGAAAAGGGAGGCACTGAAGCTTTCTTT	CSVQEKGGTEAFF
TRBV9	NA	TRBJ2-7	NA	15	TGTGCCAGCAGCGATGGGGGCAGTCCTGGGGACGAGCAGTACTTC	CASSDGGSPGDEQYF
TRBV15	NA	TRBJ2-3	NA	14	TGTGCCACCAGCAAAGGGGGTTCCACAGATACGCAGTATTTT	CATSKGGSTDTQYF
TRBV5-1	few	TRBJ2-3	NA	13	TGCGCCAGCAGCCCTCGAGGCGGAGATACGCAGTATTTT	CASSPRGGDTQYF
TRBV19	NA	TRBJ2-2	TRBD2	15	TGTGCCAGTAGTGTACTAGCGGGAGGGACCGGGGAGCTGTTTTTT	CASSVLAGGTGELFF
TRBV19	NA	TRBJ1-3	NA	15	TGTGCCAGTAGTATAGCTGGCACAGGGTTGGACACCATATATTTT	CASSIAGTGLDTIYF
TRBV7-2	NA	TRBJ2-7	TRBD2	15	TGTGCCAGCAGCCCCCCGCGGGGGTGGTCCTACGAGCAGTACTTC	CASSPPRGWSYEQYF
TRBV30	once	TRBJ2-7	NA	13	TGTGCCTTATCAGGGGCGGGGGCCGACGAGCAGTACTTC	CALSGAGADEQYF
TRBV6-2/TRBV6-3	NA	TRBJ1-2	NA	14	TGTGCCAGCAGTGAGGCAGGGCGCGGCTCTGGCTACACCTTC	CASSEAGRGSGYTF
TRBV21-1	NA	TRBJ2-1	NA	18	TGTGCCAAGTCGGAGACTAGCGGGGGGGCCCCTTCCTACAATGAGCAGTTCTTC	CAKSETSGGAPSYNEQFF
TRBV7-3	once	TRBJ2-3	NA	14	TGTGCCAGCAGTCAGGGCCTTTTGACAGATACGCAGTATTTT	CASSQGLLTDTQYF
TRBV29-1	NA	TRBJ1-1	TRBD1	13	TGCAGCGTTGGGACAGGCGTGAACACTGAAGCTTTCTTT	CSVGTGVNTEAFF
TRBV5-4	NA	TRBJ2-3	NA	14	TGTGCCAGCAGCCCCGCGGGGATCACAGATACGCAGTATTTT	CASSPAGITDTQYF
TRBV6-6	NA	TRBJ1-6	TRBD1	15	TGTGCCAGCAGGTATTGGACAGGGCTTTTCACACCCCTCCACTTT	CASRYWTGLFTPLHF
TRBV5-4	NA	TRBJ1-2	NA	16	TGTGCCAGCAGCTTTTCTCTCAGGGATTCGTTAGGGGGCTACACCTTC	CASSFSLRDSLGGYTF
TRBV19	NA	TRBJ2-7	NA	15	TGTGCCAGTAGCCCCCCGCCGGGACACTCCAACGAGCAGTACTTC	CASSPPPGHSNEQYF
TRBV5-1	NA	TRBJ2-7	NA	15	TGCGCCAGCAGCCCCTCGGGAGCGCCGACAACGAAGCAGTACTTC	CASSPSGAPTTKQYF
TRBV5-6	NA	TRBJ2-1	TRBD1	15	TGTGCCAGCAGCTTCCGGGACAGGGCTTACAATGAGCAGTTCTTC	CASSFRDRAYNEQFF
TRBV5-6	NA	TRBJ1-5	NA	15	TGTGCCAGCAACGCCCAGGGGCCCAGCAATCAGCCCCAGCATTTT	CASNAQGPSNQPQHF
TRBV6-5	NA	TRBJ2-1	TRBD1	15	TGTGCCAGCAGTTACTTATGGACAGGGAAAAATGAGCAGTTCTTC	CASSYLWTGKNEQFF
TRBV6-2/TRBV6-3	NA	TRBJ1-5	TRBD1	14	TGTGCCAGCAGTTACTCGACAGGGAAGCAGCCCCAGCATTTT	CASSYSTGKQPQHF
TRBV4-2	NA	TRBJ2-5	NA	16	TGTGCCAGCAGCCAAGAGGCCCTAGCCCGGATAGAGACCCAGTACTTC	CASSQEALARIETQYF
TRBV5-6	NA	TRBJ1-6	NA	16	TGTGCCAGCAGCTTGGCTTCTTGGGGAGCCAATTCACCCCTCCACTTT	CASSLASWGANSPLHF
TRBV4-3	NA	TRBJ1-1	NA	15	TGCGCCAGCAGCCAACAGTGGCAGTTGAACACTGAAGCTTTCTTT	CASSQQWQLNTEAFF
TRBV5-1	NA	TRBJ2-2	NA	15	TGCGCCAGCAGCTTGGGTACTGGTTTCACCGGGGAGCTGTTTTTT	CASSLGTGFTGELFF